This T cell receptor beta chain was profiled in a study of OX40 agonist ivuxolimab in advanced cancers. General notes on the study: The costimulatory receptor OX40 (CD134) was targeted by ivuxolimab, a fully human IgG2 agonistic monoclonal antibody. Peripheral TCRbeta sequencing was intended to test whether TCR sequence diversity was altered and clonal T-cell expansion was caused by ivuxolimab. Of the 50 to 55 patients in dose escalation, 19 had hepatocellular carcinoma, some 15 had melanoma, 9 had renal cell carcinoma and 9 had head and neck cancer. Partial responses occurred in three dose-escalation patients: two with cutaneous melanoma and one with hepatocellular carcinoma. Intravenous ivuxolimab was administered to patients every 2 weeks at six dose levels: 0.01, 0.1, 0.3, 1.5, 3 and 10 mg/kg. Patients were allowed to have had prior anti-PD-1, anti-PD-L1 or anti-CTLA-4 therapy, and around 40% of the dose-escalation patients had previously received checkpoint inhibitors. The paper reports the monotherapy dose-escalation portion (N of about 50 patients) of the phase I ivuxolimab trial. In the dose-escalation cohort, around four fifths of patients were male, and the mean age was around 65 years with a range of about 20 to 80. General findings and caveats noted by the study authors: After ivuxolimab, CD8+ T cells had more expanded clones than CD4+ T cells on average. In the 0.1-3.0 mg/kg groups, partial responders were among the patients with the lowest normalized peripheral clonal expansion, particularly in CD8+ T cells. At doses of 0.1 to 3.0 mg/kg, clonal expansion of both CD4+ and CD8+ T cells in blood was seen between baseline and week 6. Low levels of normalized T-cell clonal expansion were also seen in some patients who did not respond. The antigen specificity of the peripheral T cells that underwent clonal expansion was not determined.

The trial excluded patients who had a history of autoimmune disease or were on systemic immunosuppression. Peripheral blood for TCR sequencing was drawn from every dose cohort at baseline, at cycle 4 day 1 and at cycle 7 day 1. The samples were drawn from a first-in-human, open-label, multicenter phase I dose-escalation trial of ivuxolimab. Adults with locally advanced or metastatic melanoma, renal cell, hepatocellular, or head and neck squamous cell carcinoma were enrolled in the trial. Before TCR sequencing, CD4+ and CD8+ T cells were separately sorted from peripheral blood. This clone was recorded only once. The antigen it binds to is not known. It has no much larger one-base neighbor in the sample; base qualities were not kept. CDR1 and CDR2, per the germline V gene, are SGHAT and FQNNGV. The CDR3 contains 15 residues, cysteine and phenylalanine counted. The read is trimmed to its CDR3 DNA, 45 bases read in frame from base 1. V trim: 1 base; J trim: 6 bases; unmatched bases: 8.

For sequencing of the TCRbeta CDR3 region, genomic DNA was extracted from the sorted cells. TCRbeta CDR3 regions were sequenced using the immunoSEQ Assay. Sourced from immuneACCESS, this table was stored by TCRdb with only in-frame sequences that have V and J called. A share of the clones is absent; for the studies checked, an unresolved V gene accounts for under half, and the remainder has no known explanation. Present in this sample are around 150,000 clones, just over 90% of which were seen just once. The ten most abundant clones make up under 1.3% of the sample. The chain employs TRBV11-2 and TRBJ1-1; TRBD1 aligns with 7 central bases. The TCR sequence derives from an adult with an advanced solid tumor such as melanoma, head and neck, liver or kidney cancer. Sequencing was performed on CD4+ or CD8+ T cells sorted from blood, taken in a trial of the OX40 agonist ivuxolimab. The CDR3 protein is CASSLAGSQGAEAFF. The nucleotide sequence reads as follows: TGTGCCAGCAGCTTAGCAGGGTCGCAGGGGGCTGAAGCTTTCTTT.